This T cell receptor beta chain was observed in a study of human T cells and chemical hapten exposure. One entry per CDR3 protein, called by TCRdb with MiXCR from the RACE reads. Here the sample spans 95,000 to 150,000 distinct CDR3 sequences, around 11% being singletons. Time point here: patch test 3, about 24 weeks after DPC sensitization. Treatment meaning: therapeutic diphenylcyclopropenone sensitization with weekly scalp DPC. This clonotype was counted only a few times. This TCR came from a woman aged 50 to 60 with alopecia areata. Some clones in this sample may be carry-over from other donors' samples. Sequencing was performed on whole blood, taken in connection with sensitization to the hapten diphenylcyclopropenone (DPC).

CDR3 bases: TGTGCCAGCAGATATGTGGGGAATGAGCAGTTCTTC. The encoded protein is CASRYVGNEQFF. The V and J genes are TRBV12-3 or TRBV12-4 and TRBJ2-1, with D hard to call. There are 12 residues in the CDR3. The V end lost 6 bases, the J end lost 7 bases, and 10 bases lay between the germline ends.